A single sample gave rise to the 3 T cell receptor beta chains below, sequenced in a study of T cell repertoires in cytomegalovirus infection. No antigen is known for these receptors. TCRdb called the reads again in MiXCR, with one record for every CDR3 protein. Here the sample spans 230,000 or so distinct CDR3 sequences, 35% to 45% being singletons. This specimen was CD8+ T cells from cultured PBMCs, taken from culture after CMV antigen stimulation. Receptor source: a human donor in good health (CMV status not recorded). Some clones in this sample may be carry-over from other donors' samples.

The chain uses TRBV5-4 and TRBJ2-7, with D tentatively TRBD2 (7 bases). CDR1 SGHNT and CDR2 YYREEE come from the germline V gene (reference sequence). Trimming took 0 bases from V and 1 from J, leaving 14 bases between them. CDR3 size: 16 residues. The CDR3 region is CASSLATGGPSYEQYF. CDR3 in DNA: TGTGCCAGCAGCTTGGCGACCGGGGGGCCTTCCTACGAGCAGTACTTC.

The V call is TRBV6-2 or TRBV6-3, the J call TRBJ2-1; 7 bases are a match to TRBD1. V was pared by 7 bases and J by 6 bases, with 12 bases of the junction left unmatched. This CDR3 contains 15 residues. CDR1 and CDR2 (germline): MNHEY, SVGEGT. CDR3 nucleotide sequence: TGTGCCAGCAATCCCCGGGACAGAGTAGGCAATGAGCAGTTCTTC. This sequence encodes CASNPRDRVGNEQFF.

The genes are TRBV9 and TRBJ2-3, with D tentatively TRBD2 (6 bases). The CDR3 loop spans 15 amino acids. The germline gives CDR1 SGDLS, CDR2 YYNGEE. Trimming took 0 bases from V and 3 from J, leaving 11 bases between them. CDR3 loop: CASSVAGVITDTQYF. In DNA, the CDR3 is TGTGCCAGCAGCGTAGCGGGGGTAATAACAGATACGCAGTATTTT.